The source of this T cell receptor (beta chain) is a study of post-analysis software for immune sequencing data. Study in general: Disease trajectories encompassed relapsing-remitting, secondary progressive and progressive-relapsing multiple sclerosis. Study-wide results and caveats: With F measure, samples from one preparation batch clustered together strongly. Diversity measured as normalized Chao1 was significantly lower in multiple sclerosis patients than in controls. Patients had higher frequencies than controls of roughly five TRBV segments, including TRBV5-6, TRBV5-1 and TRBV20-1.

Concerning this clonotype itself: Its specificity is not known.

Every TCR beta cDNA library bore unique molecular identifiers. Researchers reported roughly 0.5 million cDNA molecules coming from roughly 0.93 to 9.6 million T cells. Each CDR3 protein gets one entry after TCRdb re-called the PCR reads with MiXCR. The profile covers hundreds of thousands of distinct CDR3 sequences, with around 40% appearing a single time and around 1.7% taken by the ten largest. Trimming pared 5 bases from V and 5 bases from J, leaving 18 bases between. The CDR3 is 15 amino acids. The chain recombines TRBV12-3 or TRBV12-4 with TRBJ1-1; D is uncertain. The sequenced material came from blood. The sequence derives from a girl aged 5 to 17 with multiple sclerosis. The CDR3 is CASSGEEGRSTEAFF. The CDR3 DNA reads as TGTGCCAGCAGTGGGGAGGAAGGGAGAAGTACTGAAGCTTTCTTT.